The following is a T cell receptor (beta chain) sequence with its context. The data were obtained in a study of PD-1 blockade in classical Hodgkin lymphoma. CDR1 and CDR2 from the germline V gene are MNHNY and SVGAGI (reference sequence). The CDR3 has 14 amino acids. J was trimmed by 7 bases and V by 6 bases; bases with no gene match: 7. The time point is: cycle 4 day 1 (C4D1), after less than 7 weeks of nivolumab. Every patient was affected by relapse after autologous stem cell transplantation, while exposure to brentuximab vedotin was not uniform. Measured with immunoSEQ multiplex PCR; TCRdb has only the in-frame clones, and not every one. The sample shows over 20,000 clones, approximately 85% of them seen only once.

Here the sequenced sample was peripheral blood mononuclear cells (PBMCs), taken before the fourth cycle of nivolumab. V gene TRBV6-6 combines with J gene TRBJ1-5; 9 bases are shared with TRBD1. This sequence was found in a human donor with classical Hodgkin lymphoma. The CDR3 coding sequence is TGTGCCAGCAGGGTCGGACAGGGGAACCAGCCCCAGCATTTT. Its protein is CASRVGQGNQPQHF.